This T cell receptor beta chain was found in a study of cytomegalovirus exposure and HLA in healthy donors. Germline lookup yields CDR1 MNHEY and CDR2 SMNVEV (reference sequence). V shed 5 bases, J shed 0 bases, and the junction held 6 bases outside the gene matches. The CDR3 consists of 17 residues. PCR was performed using 60 Vbeta and 13 Jbeta primers. Clones were sequenced by immunoSEQ multiplex PCR, and TCRdb holds only the in-frame ones, with some missing. The table lists roughly 120,000 clones, about three quarters of them singletons. Material: PBMCs. This rearrangement joins TRBV27 to TRBJ1-6; 8 positions agree with TRBD1. This TCR was sampled from a woman in her twenties or thirties in good health and CMV-seronegative. CDR3: CASSLTGGSSYNSPLHF. Here the CDR3 DNA reads TGTGCCAGCAGTCTAACAGGGGGTAGCTCCTATAATTCACCCCTCCACTTT.